A selection of T cell receptor beta chains follows, all from one sample in a study of T cell changes during pregnancy in multiple sclerosis. Assay used: immunoSEQ multiplex PCR; TCRdb lists only in-frame clones, some missing. The sample has about 110,000 clones, approximately 90% seen once. This specimen was peripheral blood, taken after pregnancy. These receptors came from a female donor with multiple sclerosis, enrolled in a pregnancy study. Each CDR3 is given with its conserved first and last residue. A D gene is named only where the DNA matches it firmly. Size is omitted from some rows. Given values are once, few, many or a class for expanded clones.

j_call: TRBJ1-2
clone_size: once
v_call: TRBV5-4
d_call: .
cdr3_aa: CASSLYENYYGYTF
cdr3_nt: TGTGCCAGCAGCTTGTACGAAAACTACTATGGCTACACCTTC

j_call: TRBJ1-2
clone_size: .
v_call: TRBV27
d_call: TRBD1
cdr3_aa: CASRPPGQGRGGYTF
cdr3_nt: TGTGCCAGCAGGCCGCCGGGACAGGGGCGAGGAGGCTACACCTTC

j_call: TRBJ2-5
clone_size: .
v_call: TRBV19
d_call: .
cdr3_aa: CASSTGPYQETQYF
cdr3_nt: TGTGCCAGTAGTACAGGGCCGTACCAAGAGACCCAGTACTTC

j_call: TRBJ2-1
clone_size: .
v_call: TRBV5-1
d_call: .
cdr3_aa: CASSPGGSNNEQFF
cdr3_nt: TGCGCCAGCAGCCCCGGAGGCAGTAACAATGAGCAGTTCTTC

j_call: TRBJ1-3
clone_size: .
v_call: TRBV2
d_call: .
cdr3_aa: CASSPQTVSGNTIYF
cdr3_nt: TGTGCCAGTTCCCCACAGACAGTCTCTGGAAACACCATATATTTT

j_call: TRBJ1-1
clone_size: .
v_call: TRBV27
d_call: .
cdr3_aa: CASSLNDRRAPEAFF
cdr3_nt: TGTGCCAGCAGTTTAAATGACAGAAGGGCCCCTGAAGCTTTCTTT

j_call: TRBJ2-5
clone_size: .
v_call: TRBV10-3
d_call: TRBD1
cdr3_aa: CAISPGQGKGETQYF
cdr3_nt: TGTGCCATCAGTCCGGGACAGGGGAAAGGAGAGACCCAGTACTTC

j_call: TRBJ1-2
clone_size: once
v_call: TRBV19
d_call: .
cdr3_aa: CASSNRIYGYTF
cdr3_nt: TGTGCCAGTAGTAACAGGATCTATGGCTACACCTTC

j_call: TRBJ2-3
clone_size: .
v_call: TRBV19
d_call: TRBD1
cdr3_aa: CASSVRDRSTDTQYF
cdr3_nt: TGTGCCAGTAGCGTGAGGGACAGAAGCACAGATACGCAGTATTTT

j_call: TRBJ2-7
clone_size: .
v_call: TRBV28
d_call: TRBD2
cdr3_aa: CASSPGANGRAYEQYF
cdr3_nt: TGTGCCAGCAGTCCCGGGGCGAACGGGAGGGCCTACGAGCAGTACTTC

j_call: TRBJ1-2
clone_size: .
v_call: TRBV10-3
d_call: TRBD1
cdr3_aa: CAISGGRQGAGYGYTF
cdr3_nt: TGTGCCATCAGCGGAGGACGACAGGGGGCCGGCTATGGCTACACCTTC

j_call: TRBJ1-1
clone_size: .
v_call: TRBV30
d_call: .
cdr3_aa: CAWSVSGAEAFF
cdr3_nt: TGTGCCTGGAGTGTGTCGGGGGCTGAAGCTTTCTTT

j_call: TRBJ1-2
clone_size: .
v_call: TRBV27
d_call: .
cdr3_aa: CASSSNLANYGYTF
cdr3_nt: TGTGCCAGCAGTTCAAACTTAGCTAACTATGGCTACACCTTC

j_call: TRBJ1-5
clone_size: .
v_call: TRBV9
d_call: .
cdr3_aa: CASSVDGGNSNQPQHF
cdr3_nt: TGTGCCAGCAGCGTAGATGGAGGGAACAGCAATCAGCCCCAGCATTTT

j_call: TRBJ2-4
clone_size: .
v_call: TRBV19
d_call: TRBD1
cdr3_aa: CASSIGTAVDIQYF
cdr3_nt: TGTGCCAGTAGTATTGGGACAGCCGTTGACATTCAGTACTTC

j_call: TRBJ1-1
clone_size: once
v_call: TRBV28
d_call: .
cdr3_aa: CASSRMAGTEAFF
cdr3_nt: TGTGCCAGCAGTCGTATGGCAGGCACTGAAGCTTTCTTT

j_call: TRBJ1-1
clone_size: .
v_call: TRBV2
d_call: .
cdr3_aa: CASSAGSSNTEAFF
cdr3_nt: TGTGCCAGCAGTGCAGGGTCCTCGAACACTGAAGCTTTCTTT

j_call: TRBJ2-5
clone_size: .
v_call: TRBV9
d_call: .
cdr3_aa: CASSVGSQGGETQYF
cdr3_nt: TGTGCCAGCAGCGTAGGCAGCCAGGGGGGAGAGACCCAGTACTTC

j_call: TRBJ1-1
clone_size: .
v_call: TRBV18
d_call: TRBD1
cdr3_aa: CASSPDRVIAEAFF
cdr3_nt: TGTGCCAGCTCACCGGACAGGGTAATTGCTGAAGCTTTCTTT

j_call: TRBJ2-5
clone_size: .
v_call: TRBV10-1
d_call: .
cdr3_aa: CASSEGGLQETQYF
cdr3_nt: TGCGCCAGCAGTGAGGGGGGACTTCAAGAGACCCAGTACTTC

j_call: TRBJ1-5
clone_size: .
v_call: TRBV7-4
d_call: .
cdr3_aa: CASSLMRMAQHF
cdr3_nt: TGTGCCAGCAGCTTAATGAGGATGGCCCAGCATTTT

j_call: TRBJ2-5
clone_size: few
v_call: TRBV7-9
d_call: .
cdr3_aa: CASSSPSGSYGETQYF
cdr3_nt: TGTGCCAGCAGCTCCCCCTCCGGTAGCTATGGAGAGACCCAGTACTTC

j_call: TRBJ1-5
clone_size: .
v_call: TRBV5-1
d_call: TRBD1
cdr3_aa: CASSAGQGNQPQHF
cdr3_nt: TGCGCCAGCAGCGCTGGACAGGGAAATCAGCCCCAGCATTTT

j_call: TRBJ2-1
clone_size: .
v_call: TRBV10-1
d_call: .
cdr3_aa: CASSDPQGRNNEQFF
cdr3_nt: TGCGCCAGCAGTGACCCCCAGGGGCGGAACAATGAGCAGTTCTTC

j_call: TRBJ1-1
clone_size: .
v_call: TRBV19
d_call: .
cdr3_aa: CASKGRLGAFF
cdr3_nt: TGTGCCAGTAAGGGGCGGCTTGGGGCTTTCTTT

j_call: TRBJ2-1
clone_size: few
v_call: TRBV11-2
d_call: .
cdr3_aa: CASSLRQQVGNEQFF
cdr3_nt: TGTGCCAGCAGCTTGCGCCAACAGGTGGGGAATGAGCAGTTCTTC

j_call: TRBJ2-6
clone_size: .
v_call: TRBV2
d_call: .
cdr3_aa: CASIPTLGANVLTF
cdr3_nt: TGTGCCAGCATCCCTACTCTTGGGGCCAACGTCCTGACTTTC

j_call: TRBJ2-1
clone_size: .
v_call: TRBV5-1
d_call: TRBD2
cdr3_aa: CASSFPVRGGSNEQFF
cdr3_nt: TGCGCCAGCAGCTTTCCGGTTCGGGGGGGGTCCAATGAGCAGTTCTTC

j_call: TRBJ1-2
clone_size: once
v_call: TRBV7-9
d_call: TRBD1
cdr3_aa: CASSLVGDRVTGNYGYTF
cdr3_nt: TGTGCCAGCAGCTTAGTTGGGGACAGGGTGACTGGTAACTATGGCTACACCTTC

j_call: TRBJ2-1
clone_size: .
v_call: TRBV5-6
d_call: .
cdr3_aa: CASSLPAGANNEQFF
cdr3_nt: TGTGCCAGCAGCTTGCCGGCGGGGGCCAACAATGAGCAGTTCTTC

j_call: TRBJ2-5
clone_size: .
v_call: TRBV29-1
d_call: .
cdr3_aa: CSGRQESETQYF
cdr3_nt: TGCAGCGGCCGTCAGGAATCAGAGACCCAGTACTTC

j_call: TRBJ2-7
clone_size: once
v_call: TRBV5-4
d_call: TRBD2
cdr3_aa: CASSLELSSGPREQYF
cdr3_nt: TGTGCCAGCAGCTTGGAGCTGTCTAGCGGACCTCGCGAGCAGTACTTC

j_call: TRBJ2-1
clone_size: .
v_call: TRBV29-1
d_call: .
cdr3_aa: CSVPVGSYNEQFF
cdr3_nt: TGCAGCGTTCCCGTCGGCTCCTACAATGAGCAGTTCTTC

j_call: TRBJ2-1
clone_size: .
v_call: TRBV5-4
d_call: TRBD2
cdr3_aa: CASSAPGLGAQFF
cdr3_nt: TGTGCCAGCAGCGCCCCGGGACTAGGGGCACAGTTCTTC

j_call: TRBJ1-6
clone_size: once
v_call: TRBV6-6
d_call: TRBD1
cdr3_aa: CASSVTTGGRNSPLHF
cdr3_nt: TGTGCCAGCAGTGTAACGACAGGGGGCAGAAATTCACCCCTCCACTTT

j_call: TRBJ1-5
clone_size: few
v_call: TRBV19
d_call: .
cdr3_aa: CASSTTGTGQPQHF
cdr3_nt: TGTGCCAGTAGTACAACAGGGACGGGCCAGCCCCAGCATTTT

j_call: TRBJ2-1
clone_size: .
v_call: TRBV18
d_call: TRBD2
cdr3_aa: CASSPLGGRAYNEQFF
cdr3_nt: TGTGCCAGCTCACCACTTGGCGGGAGGGCCTACAATGAGCAGTTCTTC

j_call: TRBJ2-3
clone_size: .
v_call: TRBV9
d_call: .
cdr3_aa: CASSVSGSTDTQYF
cdr3_nt: TGTGCCAGCAGCGTTAGCGGTAGCACAGATACGCAGTATTTT

j_call: TRBJ1-1
clone_size: .
v_call: TRBV7-3
d_call: .
cdr3_aa: CASSLNFGTEAFF
cdr3_nt: TGTGCCAGCAGCCTCAACTTCGGCACTGAAGCTTTCTTT

j_call: TRBJ2-1
clone_size: .
v_call: TRBV5-6
d_call: TRBD2
cdr3_aa: CASSLGLAGRNEQFF
cdr3_nt: TGTGCCAGCAGCTTGGGGCTAGCGGGGAGGAATGAGCAGTTCTTC

j_call: TRBJ1-1
clone_size: .
v_call: TRBV10-3
d_call: .
cdr3_aa: CAISELEGTGAFF
cdr3_nt: TGTGCCATCAGTGAGCTCGAGGGGACTGGGGCTTTCTTT

j_call: TRBJ2-3
clone_size: .
v_call: TRBV10-1
d_call: TRBD2
cdr3_aa: CASSTGLAPDTQYF
cdr3_nt: TGCGCCAGCAGTACCGGACTAGCCCCAGATACGCAGTATTTT

j_call: TRBJ1-1
clone_size: .
v_call: TRBV5-1
d_call: .
cdr3_aa: CASSSRGGPNTEAFF
cdr3_nt: TGCGCCAGCAGTTCGAGGGGAGGGCCGAACACTGAAGCTTTCTTT

j_call: TRBJ2-1
clone_size: .
v_call: TRBV7-9
d_call: .
cdr3_aa: CASSIQGVYNEQFF
cdr3_nt: TGTGCCAGCAGCATACAGGGCGTCTACAATGAGCAGTTCTTC

j_call: TRBJ2-3
clone_size: .
v_call: TRBV11-2
d_call: .
cdr3_aa: CASTQRFPGTDTQYF
cdr3_nt: TGTGCCAGCACCCAGAGGTTTCCCGGCACAGATACGCAGTATTTT

j_call: TRBJ1-1
clone_size: .
v_call: TRBV10-3
d_call: .
cdr3_aa: CAISDYGGNTEAFF
cdr3_nt: TGTGCCATCAGTGATTACGGTGGGAACACTGAAGCTTTCTTT

j_call: TRBJ2-1
clone_size: .
v_call: TRBV28
d_call: TRBD1
cdr3_aa: CASSGRDRFLGEQFF
cdr3_nt: TGTGCCAGCAGTGGACGGGACAGATTTCTCGGTGAGCAGTTCTTC

j_call: TRBJ1-1
clone_size: .
v_call: TRBV11-2
d_call: .
cdr3_aa: CASSYQGRDTEAFF
cdr3_nt: TGTGCCAGCAGCTACCAGGGAAGAGACACTGAAGCTTTCTTT

j_call: TRBJ2-1
clone_size: .
v_call: TRBV6-5
d_call: TRBD2
cdr3_aa: CASRLGRGKNEQFF
cdr3_nt: TGTGCCAGCAGGTTAGGGCGGGGGAAAAATGAGCAGTTCTTC

j_call: TRBJ2-2
clone_size: .
v_call: TRBV9
d_call: TRBD1
cdr3_aa: CASSVRQGADSAPNTGELFF
cdr3_nt: TGTGCCAGCAGCGTAAGACAGGGGGCAGATAGCGCTCCGAACACCGGGGAGCTGTTTTTT

j_call: TRBJ1-6
clone_size: .
v_call: TRBV7-9
d_call: .
cdr3_aa: CASSLPGYNSPLHF
cdr3_nt: TGTGCCAGCAGCTTACCAGGGTATAATTCACCCCTCCACTTT

j_call: TRBJ2-2
clone_size: .
v_call: TRBV9
d_call: .
cdr3_aa: CASSSSGELFF
cdr3_nt: TGTGCCAGCAGCTCATCCGGGGAGCTGTTTTTT

j_call: TRBJ1-1
clone_size: few
v_call: TRBV5-4
d_call: .
cdr3_aa: CASSPDMNTEAFF
cdr3_nt: TGTGCCAGCAGCCCGGACATGAACACTGAAGCTTTCTTT

j_call: TRBJ1-2
clone_size: .
v_call: TRBV2
d_call: .
cdr3_aa: CASSDLGGYGYTF
cdr3_nt: TGTGCCAGCAGTGATTTGGGGGGCTATGGCTACACCTTC

j_call: TRBJ2-2
clone_size: .
v_call: TRBV6-7
d_call: TRBD1
cdr3_aa: CASRPQGGFPGELFF
cdr3_nt: TGTGCCAGCAGACCACAGGGGGGCTTCCCCGGGGAGCTGTTTTTT

j_call: TRBJ1-1
clone_size: .
v_call: TRBV11-2
d_call: TRBD1
cdr3_aa: CASSFDRGLNTEAFF
cdr3_nt: TGTGCCAGCAGCTTTGACAGGGGGTTGAACACTGAAGCTTTCTTT

j_call: TRBJ1-4
clone_size: .
v_call: TRBV28
d_call: TRBD1
cdr3_aa: CASRQGLFNEKLFF
cdr3_nt: TGTGCCAGCAGACAGGGGTTATTTAATGAAAAACTGTTTTTT

j_call: TRBJ1-6
clone_size: many
v_call: TRBV6-6
d_call: .
cdr3_aa: CASRQGLQYNSPLHF
cdr3_nt: TGTGCCAGCAGGCAGGGGCTTCAATATAATTCACCCCTCCACTTT

j_call: TRBJ1-1
clone_size: .
v_call: TRBV5-8
d_call: .
cdr3_aa: CASSLFLTRWFWNTEAFF
cdr3_nt: TGTGCCAGCAGCTTGTTTCTGACACGATGGTTCTGGAACACTGAAGCTTTCTTT

j_call: TRBJ1-4
clone_size: few
v_call: TRBV4-1
d_call: .
cdr3_aa: CASSQRGQRLEKLFF
cdr3_nt: TGCGCCAGCAGCCAACGCGGACAGCGCCTTGAAAAACTGTTTTTT